Shown below are 26 T cell receptor beta chains from a single sample sequenced in a study of shared clonotypes between healthy human individuals. Naive CD8 cells comprised CD45RO-negative, CCR7-positively selected cells, excluding terminally differentiated effector memory CD45RA+ cells. Sequencing used immunoSEQ multiplex PCR; TCRdb keeps in-frame clones, though not all of them. The table shows approximately 2,000,000 clones, with just under 95% occurring only once. Sequenced: naive CD8+ T cells from PBMCs. These receptors were taken from a man aged 18 to 35 in good health. Some clones in this sample may be carry-over from other donors' samples.

The rearrangement uses TRBV7-9 and TRBJ2-1; 8 bases are a match to TRBD1. The CDR3 covers 17 residues. V dropped 0 bases and J dropped 7; count of bases not matched to a gene: 11. The germline V gene has CDR1 SEHNR and CDR2 FQNEAQ (reference sequence). CDR3 DNA sequence: TGTGCCAGCAGCTTAGCGCCAGGGGGCGGGTTGTGGAATGAGCAGTTCTTC. Amino acids: CASSLAPGGGLWNEQFF.

The rearrangement joins TRBV4-1 to TRBJ1-1; D call uncertain. This CDR3 spans 13 amino acids. The germline V gene encodes CDR1 MGHRA and CDR2 YSYEKL. The V and J ends lost 4 bases and 8 bases respectively, with 14 bases between them. CDR3 DNA sequence: TGCGCCAGCAGCCCCTATCAAGCTGACGAAGCTTTCTTT. Translation gives CASSPYQADEAFF.

There are a few counts of this clone. The V and J genes are TRBV4-2 and TRBJ1-2; D might be TRBD1 (6 bases). Germline V gives CDR1 LGHNA, CDR2 YNFKEQ. The CDR3 totals 13 residues. Trimming shortened V by 6 bases and J by 4 bases, and 12 bases separated the two germline ends. CDR3 nucleotides: TGTGCCAGCAGTAACGGGACAAGCTATGGCTACACCTTC. Its protein is CASSNGTSYGYTF.

The chain uses TRBV9 and TRBJ1-2; D might be TRBD1 (6 bases). The CDR3 consists of 14 residues. Germline CDR1 reads SGDLS; CDR2 reads YYNGEE. The germline V and J ends were trimmed by 0 bases and 5 bases, with 11 bases remaining between them. For the CDR3, the DNA is TGTGCCAGCAGCGTAGCGAGGACAGCTTATGGCTACACCTTC. Amino acid sequence: CASSVARTAYGYTF.

This chain joins TRBV4-1 and TRBJ2-7, with D hard to call. The CDR3 sequence is 14 residues long. V gave up 0 bases and J gave up 3 bases, with 9 bases separating them. Germline-derived CDR1 and CDR2 are MGHRA and YSYEKL. The CDR3 coding sequence is TGCGCCAGCAGCCAAGACAGAGTACTCTACGAGCAGTACTTC. Translating it yields CASSQDRVLYEQYF.

The CDR3 DNA reads as TGTGCCAGCAGTCAGGGTATTTTGGAGACCCAGTACTTC. It specifies CASSQGILETQYF. This rearrangement joins TRBV28 to TRBJ2-5; tentatively, D is TRBD1 (5 bases). Trimming left V 5 bases short and J 5 bases short, with 12 bases between. This CDR3 spans 13 amino acids. The germline gives CDR1 MDHEN, CDR2 SYDVKM.

The chain joins TRBV5-1 to TRBJ1-1, with 9 positions matching TRBD1. The V and J ends lost 4 bases and 5 bases, in that order; junction bases with no gene match: 15. The CDR3 consists of 17 residues. Germline V CDR1 and CDR2: SGHRS, YFSETQ. The CDR3 loop is CASSLKSRDRERTEAFF. CDR3 nucleotide sequence: TGCGCCAGCAGCCTCAAGTCCCGGGACAGGGAAAGGACTGAAGCTTTCTTT.

This chain connects TRBV4-1 to TRBJ1-2; D gene ambiguous. CDR3 length: 12 residues. Trimming took 1 base from V and 7 from J, leaving 7 bases between them. Germline CDR1 and CDR2: MGHRA and YSYEKL. CDR3 bases: TGCGCCAGCAGCCAAGGGGTCAGTGGCTACACCTTC. It specifies CASSQGVSGYTF.

The chain recombines TRBV9 with TRBJ2-5; TRBD1 or TRBD2 may be the D gene (5 bases each). Germline loops: CDR1 SGDLS, CDR2 YYNGEE. The CDR3 totals 14 residues. Trimming took off 4 bases at V and 8 bases at J, with 18 bases between the two ends. Written as DNA, the CDR3 is TGTGCCAGCAGCCCTTGGGCCAGGGACGGAACCCAGTACTTC. This translates into CASSPWARDGTQYF.

About this clone: Different DNA sequences within this sample yield the same CDR3. This sequence joins TRBV9 and TRBJ2-1; D call uncertain. The V end lost 1 base, the J end lost 4 bases, and 6 bases lay between the germline ends. This CDR3 is 13 amino acids long. CDR1 SGDLS and CDR2 YYNGEE come from the germline V gene. Here the CDR3 DNA reads TGTGCCAGCAGCGTAACTGGGTACAATGAGCAGTTCTTC. Translating gives CASSVTGYNEQFF.

The genes are TRBV28 and TRBJ2-1; no reliable D call. The CDR3 covers 14 residues. Trimming took 5 bases from V and 4 from J, leaving 12 bases between them. The germline gives CDR1 MDHEN, CDR2 SYDVKM. Here the CDR3 DNA reads TGTGCCAGCAGTAGGCGAAACCTATACAATGAGCAGTTCTTC. This gives the protein CASSRRNLYNEQFF.

The V call is TRBV18, the J call TRBJ1-4, with D unclear. V lost 1 base, J lost 4 bases, and 13 bases lay in between. The CDR3 has 16 amino acids. Germline V CDR1 and CDR2: KGHSH, LQKENI. Written as DNA, the CDR3 is TGTGCCAGCTCACCACGAGAGACGGAAGATAATGAAAAACTGTTTTTT. It is translated as CASSPRETEDNEKLFF.

V is TRBV4-1 and J is TRBJ1-1; D is uncertain. The CDR3 extends over 17 amino acids. Trimming took off 1 base at V and 4 bases at J, with 19 bases between the two ends. The germline V gene encodes CDR1 MGHRA and CDR2 YSYEKL. The CDR3 spells CASSQVGTVVWSTEAFF. In DNA form, the CDR3 reads TGCGCCAGCAGCCAAGTTGGTACCGTCGTCTGGAGCACTGAAGCTTTCTTT.

This clone was seen once. In nucleotides, the CDR3 is TGCGCCAGCAGCTCACATATAGGGGGTTATGAGCAGTTCTTC. Translation: CASSSHIGGYEQFF. The chain uses TRBV4-3 and TRBJ2-1, with a tentative D call TRBD1 (6 bases). Germline-derived CDR1 and CDR2 are LGHNA and YSLEER. Trimming shortened V by 5 bases and J by 8 bases, and 16 bases separated the two germline ends. This CDR3 is built from 14 residues.

This chain joins TRBV10-3 and TRBJ2-7; 9 bases fit TRBD2. Looked up from germline, CDR1 is ENHRY and CDR2 is SYGVKD. The V segment lost 0 bases and the J segment 2 bases; nucleotides outside the gene matches: 2. CDR3 length equals 15 residues. The CDR3 loop reads CAISESGGRAYEQYF. In nucleotides, the CDR3 is TGTGCCATCAGTGAGTCCGGCGGGAGGGCCTACGAGCAGTACTTC.

This clone has only one observation. The chain employs TRBV28 and TRBJ1-2; 9 positions match TRBD1. Germline loops: CDR1 MDHEN, CDR2 SYDVKM. The CDR3 has 15 residues. Trimming removed 5 bases from V and 4 bases from J; junction bases left unmatched: 8. CDR3 coding DNA: TGTGCCAGCAGTGTACAGGGGGCGCTCAGCTATGGCTACACCTTC. It codes for CASSVQGALSYGYTF.

The gene calls are TRBV27 and TRBJ2-5, with D possibly TRBD1 on 6 matching bases. The CDR3 contains 14 residues. Germline CDR1 is MNHEY and CDR2 is SMNVEV (reference sequence). V was clipped by 1 base and J by 1 base, with 7 bases between them. The CDR3 region is CASSLYRAQETQYF. The CDR3 DNA follows: TGTGCCAGCAGTTTATACAGGGCCCAAGAGACCCAGTACTTC.

The chain joins TRBV11-2 to TRBJ1-3, with D uncertain. The CDR3 runs 17 residues. Germline assignment: CDR1 SGHAT and CDR2 FQNNGV. The germline V and J ends were trimmed by 4 bases and 0 bases, with 16 bases remaining between them. The CDR3 region has the DNA TGTGCCAGCAGCTCCCCCATGGGAGTTGTCTCTGGAAACACCATATATTTT. As protein: CASSSPMGVVSGNTIYF. The full variable domain, rest sourced from reference TRBV11-2 and TRBJ1-3, is EAGVAQSPRYKIIEKRQSVAFWCNPISGHATLYWYQQILGQGPKLLIQFQNNGVVDDSQLPKDRFSAERLKGVDSTLKIQPAKLEDSAVYLCASSSPMGVVSGNTIYFGEGSWLTVV.

This sequence joins TRBV13 and TRBJ1-4; weak D call: TRBD1 (5 bases). This CDR3 is built from 14 residues. Trimming took off 5 bases at V and 3 bases at J, with 10 bases between the two ends. Germline CDR1 PRHDT, CDR2 FYEKMQ (reference sequence). The CDR3 DNA reads TGTGCCAGCAGCGAGACAGTCTCTAATGAAAAACTGTTTTTT. Amino acid sequence: CASSETVSNEKLFF.

The chain combines TRBV7-6 with TRBJ2-5; a weak D match, TRBD2 (5 bases). Germline-derived CDR1 and CDR2 are SGHVS and FNYEAQ. Trimming cost V 3 bases and J 1 base, with 12 bases left between them. CDR3 length: 15 amino acids. The CDR3 bases are TGTGCCAGCAGCTTGACTAACGGTTTCCAAGAGACCCAGTACTTC. Encoded protein: CASSLTNGFQETQYF.

The rearrangement joins TRBV7-9 to TRBJ2-7; possible D gene TRBD1, 7 bases. The CDR3 contains 14 residues. V was pared by 4 bases and J by 6 bases, with 16 bases between. Germline-derived CDR1 and CDR2 are SEHNR and FQNEAQ (reference sequence). As DNA, the CDR3 is TGTGCCAGCAGCTCGACCAGACAGGGAGGCGAGCAGTACTTC. Translation gives CASSSTRQGGEQYF.

V and J are TRBV27 and TRBJ2-7; 7 positions agree with TRBD1. The CDR3 is 14 residues long. Germline values: CDR1 MNHEY, CDR2 SMNVEV (reference sequence). The trim removed 5 bases at V and 0 bases at J, leaving 4 bases unmatched. CDR3 sequence (DNA): TGTGCCAGCAGTGACAGGGTAGGCTCCTACGAGCAGTACTTC. It yields the protein CASSDRVGSYEQYF.

This rearrangement joins TRBV5-6 to TRBJ1-2; D is uncertain. The CDR3 contains 18 residues. Germline V gene lookup returns CDR1 SGHDT and CDR2 YYEEEE. The V end was cut by 0 bases, the J end by 2 bases, with 20 bases between. The CDR3 DNA sequence: TGTGCCAGCAGCTTGGGGGAGGGCCTCCAAGGCCCAAACTATGGCTACACCTTC. Protein product: CASSLGEGLQGPNYGYTF.

This clone was picked up a small number of times. V is TRBV10-3 and J is TRBJ1-1; D gene uncertain. The CDR3 is 14 amino acids. V dropped 2 bases and J dropped 1 base, with 8 bases sitting between them. Germline-derived CDR1 and CDR2 are ENHRY and SYGVKD. Written as DNA, the CDR3 is TGTGCCATCAGTGAGATACTGAAGAACACTGAAGCTTTCTTT. As protein: CAISEILKNTEAFF.

A word on this clone: The identical CDR3 is also encoded by other nucleotide sequences in the sample. The genes are TRBV27 and TRBJ2-7; D unclear. Trimming took 2 bases from V and 3 from J, leaving 8 bases between them. The CDR3 consists of 13 residues. Germline V gene data show CDR1 as MNHEY and CDR2 as SMNVEV (reference sequence). CDR3 residues: CASSLRVGYEQYF. CDR3 sequence (DNA): TGTGCCAGCAGTTTAAGGGTCGGCTACGAGCAGTACTTC.

V is TRBV28 and J is TRBJ1-5; weak D call: TRBD1 (6 bases). Deletions cut 5 bases from V and 5 bases from J, with 13 bases between. Germline CDR1 MDHEN, CDR2 SYDVKM. There are 14 residues in the CDR3. This CDR3 is CASSIYREDQPQHF. CDR3 DNA: TGTGCCAGCAGTATCTACAGGGAGGATCAGCCCCAGCATTTT.